This T cell receptor beta chain is from a study of post-analysis software for immune sequencing data. Whole-study context: Both relapsing-remitting and secondary progressive multiple sclerosis featured among the disease courses, as did progressive-relapsing multiple sclerosis. Findings and limits, study-wide: Compared with controls, patients showed significantly lower normalized Chao1 diversity. Five or six TRBV segments, TRBV5-6, TRBV5-1 and TRBV20-1 among them, were found more frequent in patients than controls.

In this sample, this clonotype turned up a few times. What it binds is not known. Built from TCR beta cDNA, the libraries had unique molecular identifiers in them. Researchers reported 550,000 or so cDNA molecules coming from roughly 1 to 10 million T cells. One entry per CDR3 protein, called by TCRdb with MiXCR from the PCR reads. The sample records over 300,000 distinct CDR3 sequences, around 33% being singletons. CDR1 SGHKS and CDR2 YYEKEE come from the germline V gene (reference sequence). V lost 0 bases to trimming and J lost 11 bases; unmatched junction nucleotides: 8. The CDR3 contains 14 residues.

The receptor was derived from a girl aged 5 to 17 with multiple sclerosis. The V gene is TRBV5-5, the J gene TRBJ2-5; 9 bases fit TRBD1. The sequencing input was blood. This CDR3 reads CASSLEGQGVKQYF. The CDR3, as DNA: TGTGCCAGCAGCTTGGAGGGACAGGGTGTAAAGCAGTACTTC.